This entry lists 24 T cell receptor beta chains sequenced from one sample in a study of blood T cells in healthy people across ages (dated by TCRdb to between 2015 and 2016). The library came from 5' RACE. For sequencing, an Illumina HiSeq 2500 was employed. A second roughly 7 to 12 cycle PCR used a sample-barcoded 5' primer and a J-beta primer mix. Through fastp at Q25 and MiXCR, TCRdb rebuilt clones from the public reads, retaining in-frame beta chains. CDR3 protein duplicates are merged, each entry listing the most common genes and DNA. Recorded for this sample are 650,000 to 800,000 distinct CDR3 sequences; around two fifths of them occurred a single time. Of the sample, about a fifth falls within the top ten clones. The sequencing input was blood. The receptor source for this set is a man in his 60s in good health.

This CDR3 reads CAWSRPGTGTYEQYF. The CDR3 DNA is TGTGCCTGGAGCCGGCCCGGGACAGGGACCTACGAGCAGTACTTC. The V and J genes are TRBV30 and TRBJ2-7, with 9 bases that match TRBD1. Germline CDR1 is GTSNPN and CDR2 is SVGIG (reference sequence). The CDR3 covers 15 residues. J was trimmed by 2 bases and V by 3 bases; bases with no gene match: 8.

This clonotype occurred a few times. CDR3 residues: CASSPLRGNEKLFF. The CDR3 DNA reads as TGTGCCAGCAGCCCGTTGAGGGGTAATGAAAAACTGTTTTTT. The V call is TRBV14, the J call TRBJ1-4; TRBD1 might be the D (5 bases). The germline V gene encodes CDR1 SGHDN and CDR2 FVKESK. CDR3 size: 14 residues. Deletions cut 4 bases from V and 4 bases from J, with 10 bases between.

This clonotype was picked up a small number of times. V usage is TRBV7-2 and J usage is TRBJ2-7; D is possibly TRBD2 (5 bases). This CDR3 region has 14 residues. Germline CDR1 reads SGHTA; CDR2 reads FQGNSA. The germline V and J ends were trimmed by 0 bases and 2 bases, with 8 bases remaining between them. The CDR3 DNA reads as TGTGCCAGCAGCTTAGCCGGGGTCCCCTACGAGCAGTACTTC. Residues: CASSLAGVPYEQYF.

CDR3 bases: TGCGCCAGCAGCGGAAGGACAGGGGAACCGGGACCAATTACCTACGAGCAGTACTTC. Residues: CASSGRTGEPGPITYEQYF. The chain links TRBV5-1 to TRBJ2-4; 9 bases align to TRBD1. The assigned J gene may be wrong: the sequence end matches TRBJ2-7 better. CDR3 size: 19 residues. The V gene's germline CDR1 is SGHRS and CDR2 YFSETQ.

The chain links TRBV11-2 to TRBJ2-5; D may match TRBD1 or TRBD2 (6 bases each). Trimming cost V 4 bases and J 6 bases, with 18 bases left between them. Germline values: CDR1 SGHAT, CDR2 FQNNGV. This CDR3 spans 15 amino acids. DNA of the CDR3: TGTGCCAGCAGCTACAGACCGGGGGCTGGAAAGACCCAGTACTTC. Translating it yields CASSYRPGAGKTQYF.

In the case of this clonotype: Compared with germline, one end of the junction differs, possibly owing to a read error. The rearrangement joins TRBV11-2 to TRBJ2-5; no clear D. Germline V gene data show CDR1 as SGHAT and CDR2 as FQNNGV. The CDR3 has 13 residues. Written as DNA, the CDR3 is TGTACCAGCAGCTTCGGAACCAAAGAGACCCAGTACTTC. This translates into CTSSFGTKETQYF.

The chain recombines TRBV7-2 with TRBJ1-2; unclear D gene. Germline CDR1 and CDR2: SGHTA and FQGNSA. V lost 2 bases and J lost 2, with 9 bases in between. The CDR3 runs 14 residues. In DNA form, the CDR3 reads TGTGCCAGCAGCTTACAAACACAGAACTATGGCTACACCTTC. Encoded protein: CASSLQTQNYGYTF. The full variable domain, completed using reference TRBV7-2 and TRBJ1-2, is GAGVSQSPSNKVTEKGKDVELRCDPISGHTALYWYRQSLGQGLEFLIYFQGNSAPDKSGLPSDRFSAERTGGSVSTLTIQRTQQEDSAVYLCASSLQTQNYGYTFGSGTRLTVV.

The chain is built from TRBV5-1 and TRBJ2-4; 11 bases agree with TRBD2. Germline CDR1 is SGHRS and CDR2 is YFSETQ. CDR3 length: 16 amino acids. Losses at the gene ends were 6 bases for V and 13 bases for J; bases not matched to a gene: 18. The CDR3: CASKVLAGETGEEQYF. The DNA of the CDR3 is TGCGCCAGCAAGGTACTAGCGGGGGAGACCGGGGAAGAGCAGTACTTC.

CDR3 region: CSSPRGGGFTDTQYF. The CDR3 DNA reads as TGCAGTTCCCCTCGAGGGGGGGGTTTCACAGATACGCAGTATTTT. The chain links TRBV20-1 to TRBJ2-3, with a possible D match to TRBD2 (7 bases). Per the germline V gene, CDR1 is DFQATT and CDR2 is SNEGSKA (reference sequence). V shed 8 bases and J shed 2 bases, with 20 bases lying between them. The CDR3 has 15 amino acids.

In this sample, this clonotype turned up a few times. The chain combines TRBV6-5 with TRBJ1-2, with a possible D match to TRBD1 (5 bases). The CDR3 runs 14 residues. Germline CDR1 and CDR2: MNHEY and SVGAGI. Trimming took off 3 bases at V and 2 bases at J, with 10 bases between the two ends. The CDR3 coding sequence is TGTGCCAGCAGTTATGGCAGGGCGAACTATGGCTACACCTTC. Its translation: CASSYGRANYGYTF.

J is TRBJ2-5 and V is TRBV12-3 or TRBV12-4; maybe TRBD2 (7 bases). Trimming took 5 bases from V and 5 from J, leaving 15 bases between them. The CDR3 is 14 residues long. The CDR3 protein is CASSDRGGGETQYF. Written as DNA, the CDR3 is TGTGCCAGCAGTGACCGAGGGGGAGGGGAGACCCAGTACTTC.

The V gene is TRBV7-9, the J gene TRBJ1-1, with a tentative D call TRBD1 (5 bases). Germline V gene sequence: CDR1 SEHNR, CDR2 FQNEAQ (reference sequence). The CDR3 extends over 15 amino acids. V dropped 5 bases and J dropped 2 bases, with 15 bases sitting between them. The CDR3 reads CASSRLGQINTEAFF. The CDR3 region has the DNA TGTGCCAGCAGCCGCTTGGGGCAGATTAACACTGAAGCTTTCTTT. Together with reference TRBV7-9 and TRBJ1-1, the CDR3 gives the full variable domain: DTGVSQNPRHKITKRGQNVTFRCDPISEHNRLYWYRQTLGQGPEFLTYFQNEAQLEKSRLLSDRFSAERPKGSFSTLEIQRTEQGDSAMYLCASSRLGQINTEAFFGQGTRLTVV.

The chain carries TRBV25-1 and TRBJ1-2; tentatively, D is TRBD1 (5 bases). Deletions cut 3 bases from V and 4 bases from J, with 15 bases between. Germline V gene lookup returns CDR1 MGHDK and CDR2 SYGVNS. This CDR3 has 15 amino acids. CDR3 DNA: TGTGCCAGCAGTGACCCCTCCTTCGACAGCTATGGCTACACCTTC. This translates into CASSDPSFDSYGYTF.

The rearrangement uses TRBV25-1 and TRBJ1-1; unclear D gene. The CDR3 runs to 14 residues. V dropped 4 bases and J dropped 5 bases, with 14 bases sitting between them. The germline V gene encodes CDR1 MGHDK and CDR2 SYGVNS. The chain's CDR3 is CASSAIGRPTEAFF. Written as DNA, the CDR3 is TGTGCCAGCAGTGCAATTGGACGGCCTACTGAAGCTTTCTTT.

A few counts support this clonotype. The chain combines TRBV5-1 with TRBJ2-5; the D gene is possibly TRBD2 (6 bases). CDR3 length: 16 amino acids. V lost 0 bases to trimming and J lost 2 bases, with 14 bases between them. Germline V gives CDR1 SGHRS, CDR2 YFSETQ. This CDR3 reads CASSLVGGSGQETQYF. DNA for the CDR3: TGCGCCAGCAGCTTGGTTGGAGGGTCGGGACAAGAGACCCAGTACTTC.

The rearrangement uses TRBV6-2 or TRBV6-3 and TRBJ1-2; 7 bases are shared with TRBD1. Germline values: CDR1 MNHEY, CDR2 SVGEGT. This CDR3 has 14 amino acids. V dropped 6 bases and J dropped 5; count of bases not matched to a gene: 9. DNA of the CDR3: TGTGCCAGCAGGGGAACCGGGACAGAATATGGCTACACCTTC. Residues: CASRGTGTEYGYTF.

The chain carries TRBV4-1 and TRBJ2-3, with D tentatively TRBD1 or TRBD2 (5 bases each). V lost 7 bases and J lost 2, with 10 bases in between. CDR1 is MGHRA, CDR2 YSYEKL, per germline. The CDR3 runs to 13 residues. For the CDR3, the DNA is TGCGCCAGCAATATGGGGGACACAGATACGCAGTATTTT. Its translation is CASNMGDTDTQYF.

The rearrangement links TRBV9 to TRBJ2-5; D possibly uses TRBD1 or TRBD2 (6 bases each). Germline V CDR1 and CDR2: SGDLS, YYNGEE. The length of the CDR3 is 14 residues. Trimming took off 3 bases at V and 11 bases at J, with 20 bases between the two ends. CDR3 sequence (DNA): TGTGCCAGCAGCGGTTGGGGGGCCTACAATGAGCAGTACTTC. Its protein product is CASSGWGAYNEQYF.

V gene TRBV5-1 combines with J gene TRBJ2-3, with 8 bases fitting TRBD1. The V and J ends lost 4 bases and 4 bases, in that order; junction bases with no gene match: 5. Looked up from germline, CDR1 is SGHRS and CDR2 is YFSETQ. The CDR3 spans 14 residues. Here the CDR3 reads CASSHGQGPDTQYF. The CDR3 nucleotides read TGCGCCAGCAGCCATGGACAGGGCCCAGATACGCAGTATTTT.

This clonotype was seen at least ten times. V and J are TRBV7-2 and TRBJ1-2; no definite D call. Trimming removed 4 bases from V and 2 bases from J, with 8 bases in between. The germline CDR1 and CDR2 sequences are SGHTA and FQGNSA. The length of the CDR3 is 13 residues. In DNA form, the CDR3 reads TGTGCCAGCAGCTCGGGTCCAAACTATGGCTACACCTTC. It specifies CASSSGPNYGYTF.

This clonotype was counted only a few times. The rearrangement joins TRBV12-3 or TRBV12-4 to TRBJ2-5; D uncertain. The CDR3 is made up of 15 amino acids. Trimming removed 5 bases at V and 9 bases at J, with 22 bases between. Here the CDR3 reads CASSRTRNSLVAQYF. Written as DNA, the CDR3 is TGTGCCAGCAGTCGTACCAGGAACAGCCTTGTGGCCCAGTACTTC.

V and J are TRBV6-4 and TRBJ2-1; D might be TRBD2 (5 bases). V was trimmed by 3 bases and J by 5 bases, leaving 11 bases between them. The CDR3 consists of 14 residues. The germline CDR1 and CDR2 sequences are MRHNA and SNTAGT. CDR3 protein: CASSDRGLDNEQFF. In DNA form, the CDR3 reads TGTGCCAGCAGTGATCGCGGGCTTGACAATGAGCAGTTCTTC.

This clonotype was found a few times. J is TRBJ2-3 and V is TRBV7-2; D possibly corresponds to TRBD2 (5 bases). CDR1 is SGHTA, CDR2 FQGNSA, per germline. The V gene lost 2 bases and the J gene lost 2 bases, with 8 bases spanning the gap. The CDR3 has 14 amino acids. The CDR3 protein is CASSLMGATDTQYF. The CDR3 nucleotides are TGTGCCAGCAGCTTAATGGGAGCCACAGATACGCAGTATTTT.

Concerning this clonotype: Germline and junction disagree at one end, which may indicate a read error. The chain uses TRBV7-2 and TRBJ2-5, with TRBD2 identical over 8 bases. The CDR3 is 13 amino acids. Germline lookup yields CDR1 SGHTA and CDR2 FQGNSA. CDR3 nucleotides: TGTGCCGGCAGCGGGGGCACTAAAGAGACCCAGTACTTC. Translation: CAGSGGTKETQYF.